This is a list of T cell receptor beta chains from one sample in a study of cytomegalovirus exposure and HLA in healthy donors. This table comes from immunoSEQ multiplex PCR, and its TCRdb copy is limited to in-frame clones, with some not included. Of about 140,000 clones listed, around 80% are singletons. Sample: PBMCs. These receptors were obtained from a man younger than 45 in good health and CMV-seronegative. The CDR3 runs from the conserved cysteine through the conserved F or W. A D gene is named only where the DNA matches it firmly. Clone size, where shown, is once, few, many, or a class for clones that have expanded.

j_call | d_call | v_call | clone_size | cdr3_nt | cdr3_aa
TRBJ1-1 | NA | TRBV30 | NA | TGTGCCTGGAGTGTCCTATGGAACACTGAAGCTTTCTTT | CAWSVLWNTEAFF
TRBJ1-1 | NA | TRBV5-1 | NA | TGCGCCAGCAGTATGAACACTGAAGCTTTCTTT | CASSMNTEAFF
TRBJ1-4 | TRBD1 | TRBV14 | NA | TGTGCCAGCAGCCCCCGGACAGGGAACGAAAAACTGTTTTTT | CASSPRTGNEKLFF
TRBJ2-6 | NA | TRBV28 | few | TGTGCCAGCAGTACAATCTCCTCGCCTGGGGCCAACGTCCTGACTTTC | CASSTISSPGANVLTF
TRBJ1-1 | TRBD1 | TRBV19 | NA | TGTGCCAGTAATGACAGGGGGAACACTGAAGCTTTCTTT | CASNDRGNTEAFF
TRBJ2-1 | NA | TRBV19 | NA | TGTGCCAGTACCCCAGGGCCCTACAATGAGCAGTTCTTC | CASTPGPYNEQFF
TRBJ1-5 | NA | TRBV7-6 | once | TGTGCCAGCAGCATGGCCTCAGGGTTGAATCAGCCCCAGCATTTT | CASSMASGLNQPQHF
TRBJ1-5 | TRBD1 | TRBV6-1 | NA | TGTGCCAGCTCCCCGACAGGGGAGAGCAATCAGCCCCAGCATTTT | CASSPTGESNQPQHF
TRBJ1-5 | NA | TRBV4-2 | few | TGTGCCAGCAGCCAAGTATCAGGGCAGCACAATCAGCCCCAGCATTTT | CASSQVSGQHNQPQHF
TRBJ2-7 | NA | TRBV4-1 | NA | TGCGCCAGCAGCCAAGTATGGGGGCAGAGCTACGAGCAGTACTTC | CASSQVWGQSYEQYF
TRBJ2-7 | NA | TRBV30 | NA | TGTGCCTGGCAAACGGACTCACGTTCGGCGTACGAGCAGTACTTC | CAWQTDSRSAYEQYF
TRBJ2-7 | TRBD2 | TRBV30 | NA | TGTGCCTGGAGTGTACTAGCGGGAGCACTCGAGCAGTACTTC | CAWSVLAGALEQYF
TRBJ2-1 | NA | TRBV28 | NA | TGTGCCAGCAGTTTAGGCCTAGGTGACAATGAGCAGTTCTTC | CASSLGLGDNEQFF
TRBJ2-3 | NA | TRBV18 | NA | TGTGCCAGCTCACCATCTTCAGATACGCAGTATTTT | CASSPSSDTQYF
TRBJ2-7 | NA | TRBV20-1 | NA | TGCAGCTCACGGGAAACCTACGAGCAGTACTTC | CSSRETYEQYF
TRBJ1-5 | NA | TRBV27 | NA | TGTGCCAGCAGTTCTGGACAGATCTTAGGGCCCCAGCATTTT | CASSSGQILGPQHF
TRBJ2-7 | NA | TRBV23-1 | NA | TGCGCCAGCGGTTCCTACGAGCAGTACTTC | CASGSYEQYF
TRBJ2-7 | NA | TRBV2 | NA | TGTGCCAGCATCGGGACGGGAGCATACGAGCAGTACTTC | CASIGTGAYEQYF
TRBJ2-5 | TRBD2 | TRBV14 | NA | TGTGCCAGCAGCCAAGGAGTGTCTAGCGGGGGCCTCGGGGAGACCCAGTACTTC | CASSQGVSSGGLGETQYF
TRBJ2-5 | NA | TRBV29-1 | NA | TGCAGCGTTGAGGGCCTAGGGCCGGGACTTCAAGAGACCCAGTACTTC | CSVEGLGPGLQETQYF
TRBJ1-5 | TRBD1 | TRBV28 | few | TGTGCCAGCAGACTCACGGGACAGGGCAATCAGCCCCAGCATTTT | CASRLTGQGNQPQHF
TRBJ2-1 | TRBD2 | TRBV5-4 | NA | TGTGCCAGCAGCTTAGGGCTAGCGGGAGTATTCAATGAGCAGTTCTTC | CASSLGLAGVFNEQFF
TRBJ2-7 | TRBD2 | TRBV9 | NA | TGTGCCAGCACCTTACTACTAGCGGGAGTCCACCCCGAGCAGTACTTC | CASTLLLAGVHPEQYF
TRBJ2-2 | NA | TRBV11-3 | few | TGTGCCAGCAGCTTATTAGGAGGGACCGGGGAGCTGTTTTTT | CASSLLGGTGELFF